This T cell receptor beta chain was sequenced in a study of OX40 agonist ivuxolimab in advanced cancers. The study's findings and limits: At doses 0.1 to 3.0 mg/kg, CD4+ and CD8+ clones expanded.

Regarding this clone: The antigen is not known.

V lost 5 bases, J lost 4 bases, and 14 bases lay in between. CDR1 SGHDN and CDR2 FVKESK come from the germline V gene. The CDR3 extends over 14 amino acids. TCRdb keeps only in-frame clones here, not all; method: immunoSEQ multiplex PCR. This table has 90,000 to 100,000 clones, about 88% appearing once. The chain combines TRBV14 with TRBJ1-1; possible D gene TRBD1, 6 bases. This clonotype originated in an adult with an advanced solid tumor such as melanoma, head and neck, liver or kidney cancer. The specimen comprised CD4+ or CD8+ T cells sorted from blood, sampled in a trial of the OX40 agonist ivuxolimab. The CDR3 DNA is TGTGCCAGCAGCTTCTCAGGGGTGCGCACTGAAGCTTTCTTT. Translation gives CASSFSGVRTEAFF.